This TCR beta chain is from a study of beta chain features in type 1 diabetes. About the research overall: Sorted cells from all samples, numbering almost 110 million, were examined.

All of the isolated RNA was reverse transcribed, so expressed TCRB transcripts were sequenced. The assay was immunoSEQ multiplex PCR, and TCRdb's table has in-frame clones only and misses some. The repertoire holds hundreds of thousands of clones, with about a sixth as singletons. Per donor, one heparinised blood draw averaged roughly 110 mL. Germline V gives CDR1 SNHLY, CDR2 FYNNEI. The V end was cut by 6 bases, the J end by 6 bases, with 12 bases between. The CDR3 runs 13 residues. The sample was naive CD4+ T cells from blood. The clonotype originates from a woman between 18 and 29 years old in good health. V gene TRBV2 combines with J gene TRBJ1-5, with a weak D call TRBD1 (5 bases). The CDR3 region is CASRWGGTQPQHF. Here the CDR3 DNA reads TGTGCCAGCAGGTGGGGAGGGACTCAGCCCCAGCATTTT.